The 20 T cell receptor beta chains in this list originate from one sample, sequenced in a study of a mutant IDH1 vaccine in newly diagnosed glioma. The repertoire was sequenced with immunoSEQ multiplex PCR; TCRdb's copy has only in-frame clones and lacks some. The profile shows over 75,000 clones, over 85% of them singletons. Indicated time point: baseline, week 1 (first vaccination visit). This sample's treatment: pre-vaccination baseline after standard-of-care therapy. Here the sequenced sample was PBMCs, taken from a glioma patient treated with radiotherapy, temozolomide or both. These receptors were obtained from a woman aged 50 to 65 with glioma.

The CDR3 DNA reads TGTGCCAGCAGATTTTGGGGGGCGACAGGCACAGATACGCAGTATTTT. Its protein product is CASRFWGATGTDTQYF. The chain links TRBV5-4 to TRBJ2-3; D is possibly TRBD1 or TRBD2 (6 bases each). Looked up from germline, CDR1 is SGHNT and CDR2 is YYREEE (reference sequence). V was trimmed by 5 bases and J by 1 base, leaving 17 bases between them. The CDR3 consists of 16 residues. The variable domain in full, with the rest retrieved from reference TRBV5-4 and TRBJ2-3, is ETGVTQSPTHLIKTRGQQVTLRCSSQSGHNTVSWYQQALGQGPQFIFQYYREEENGRGNFPPRFSGLQFPNYSSELNVNALELDDSALYLCASRFWGATGTDTQYFGPGTRLTVL.

The J gene is TRBJ2-2, the V gene TRBV27; 7 bases map to TRBD2. Germline CDR1 is MNHEY and CDR2 is SMNVEV (reference sequence). CDR3 length equals 17 residues. J was trimmed by 3 bases and V by 2 bases; bases with no gene match: 9. The CDR3 here is CASSLVGGRVDTGELFF. The CDR3 region has the DNA TGTGCCAGCAGTTTAGTCGGCGGGAGAGTGGACACCGGGGAGCTGTTTTTT.

This clone was seen once. The chain uses TRBV28 and TRBJ1-4; 7 nucleotides agree with TRBD1. The CDR3 contains 13 residues. Germline CDR1 MDHEN, CDR2 SYDVKM. Trimming cost V 5 bases and J 3 bases; bases outside gene matches: 0. CDR3 DNA: TGTGCCAGCAGTACAGGGGCTAATGAAAAACTGTTTTTT. It specifies CASSTGANEKLFF. The whole variable domain, filled in from reference TRBV28 and TRBJ1-4, reads DVKVTQSSRYLVKRTGEKVFLECVQDMDHENMFWYRQDPGLGLRLIYFSYDVKMKEKGDIPEGYSVSREKKERFSLILESASTNQTSMYLCASSTGANEKLFFGSGTQLSVL.

The genes are TRBV5-1 and TRBJ2-5; 7 nucleotides agree with TRBD2. The CDR3 consists of 15 residues. Germline V gene sequence: CDR1 SGHRS, CDR2 YFSETQ. Trimming at V came to 5 bases and at J to 1 base, leaving 8 bases not matched to a gene. Written as DNA, the CDR3 is TGCGCCAGCAGGAATCTACGGACTAGCCAAGAGACCCAGTACTTC. Translation: CASRNLRTSQETQYF.

The chain combines TRBV28 with TRBJ1-4; no firm D call. Per germline, CDR1 MDHEN and CDR2 SYDVKM. This CDR3 has 15 amino acids. V lost 5 bases, J lost 3 bases, and 13 bases lay in between. The DNA for the CDR3 is TGTGCCAGCAGTCCACGAGAGGGCCCTAATGAAAAACTGTTTTTT. Its translation: CASSPREGPNEKLFF. The complete variable domain, with remaining parts taken from reference TRBV28 and TRBJ1-4, reads DVKVTQSSRYLVKRTGEKVFLECVQDMDHENMFWYRQDPGLGLRLIYFSYDVKMKEKGDIPEGYSVSREKKERFSLILESASTNQTSMYLCASSPREGPNEKLFFGSGTQLSVL.

On this clone: A junction end diverges from the germline sequence, so it may reflect a read error. The chain joins TRBV28 to TRBJ2-2; no clear D gene. Germline loops: CDR1 MDHEN, CDR2 SYDVKM. This CDR3 spans 12 amino acids. The CDR3 DNA reads TGTGCCAGCATGGGGAACGCCGGGGAGCTGTTTTTT. Protein sequence: CASMGNAGELFF.

The rearrangement links TRBV2 to TRBJ2-5; TRBD1 is a possible D gene (5 bases). The tail of the sequence fits TRBJ2-7 better, so the J call may be wrong. Germline V gene sequence: CDR1 SNHLY, CDR2 FYNNEI. The length of the CDR3 is 15 residues. The CDR3 spells CASTRAPLSPVEQYF. CDR3 coding DNA: TGTGCCAGCACCAGGGCCCCGTTGAGCCCCGTCGAGCAGTACTTC.

The genes are TRBV7-9 and TRBJ2-5, with D tentatively TRBD2 (5 bases). With the DNA end fitting TRBJ2-7 better, the J assignment may be wrong. This CDR3 region has 14 residues. Germline CDR1 and CDR2: SEHNR and FQNEAQ (reference sequence). Here the CDR3 reads CASSRLLAGVEQYF. CDR3 in DNA: TGTGCCAGCAGCCGCCTTCTGGCCGGGGTCGAGCAGTACTTC.

The V gene is TRBV28, the J gene TRBJ2-1, with TRBD2 matching 9 bases. V lost 1 base and J lost 6; bases outside the gene matches: 4. Germline CDR1 reads MDHEN; CDR2 reads SYDVKM. This CDR3 contains 15 residues. In DNA, the CDR3 is TGTGCCAGCAGTTTATCGGGCGGGAGGGCCAATGAGCAGTTCTTC. This sequence encodes CASSLSGGRANEQFF.

V and J are TRBV27 and TRBJ1-1, with 9 bases lining up with TRBD1. Germline lookup yields CDR1 MNHEY and CDR2 SMNVEV (reference sequence). This CDR3 region has 14 residues. V lost 3 bases, J lost 4 bases, and 3 bases stayed unmatched. This CDR3 reads CASSFGTGPTEAFF. CDR3 nucleotides: TGTGCCAGCAGTTTCGGGACAGGGCCCACTGAAGCTTTCTTT.

J is TRBJ2-1 and V is TRBV27, with D possibly being TRBD2 (5 bases). The CDR3 runs to 13 residues. CDR1 and CDR2 (germline): MNHEY, SMNVEV (reference sequence). The V end lost 4 bases, the J end lost 4 bases, and 8 bases lay between the germline ends. The CDR3 is CASSWSGYNEQFF. CDR3 DNA sequence: TGTGCCAGCAGTTGGAGCGGATACAATGAGCAGTTCTTC.

The genes are TRBV9 and TRBJ2-3; D not certain. There are 15 residues in the CDR3. V lost 3 bases, J lost 3 bases, and 14 bases lay in between. Looked up from germline, CDR1 is SGDLS and CDR2 is YYNGEE. In DNA, the CDR3 is TGTGCCAGCAGCGAAGCCGGGTCCCCAACAGATACGCAGTATTTT. This translates into CASSEAGSPTDTQYF.

The chain links TRBV19 to TRBJ2-5, with D possibly TRBD2 on 6 matching bases. Germline values: CDR1 LNHDA, CDR2 SQIVND (reference sequence). The CDR3 has 12 residues. V lost 6 bases and J lost 7, with 12 bases in between. The CDR3 nucleotides read TGTGCCAGTAGCCAGGGAGGTGGGACCCAGTACTTC. Its translation is CASSQGGGTQYF.

The V and J genes are TRBV6-5 and TRBJ2-5; D ambiguous. V was trimmed by 2 bases and J by 0 bases, leaving 7 bases between them. The length of the CDR3 is 14 residues. Germline V gene lookup returns CDR1 MNHEY and CDR2 SVGAGI. The CDR3 sequence is CASSYRTDQETQYF. For the CDR3, the DNA is TGTGCCAGCAGTTACCGGACCGACCAAGAGACCCAGTACTTC.

This chain connects TRBV6-5 to TRBJ2-2; D may be TRBD2 (6 bases). Looked up from germline, CDR1 is MNHEY and CDR2 is SVGAGI. The CDR3 has 15 residues. The V gene lost 6 bases and the J gene lost 1 base, with 12 bases spanning the gap. CDR3 sequence reads: CASSPLSGNTGELFF. The CDR3 DNA sequence: TGTGCCAGCAGCCCCCTTAGCGGGAACACCGGGGAGCTGTTTTTT.

The chain employs TRBV4-2 and TRBJ2-1; a weak D match, TRBD2 (5 bases). The CDR3 runs 16 residues. The V and J ends lost 5 bases and 2 bases respectively, with 16 bases between them. CDR1 is LGHNA, CDR2 YNFKEQ, per germline. DNA of the CDR3: TGTGCCAGCAGCTCCCGGTTGGGAGACCCCTACAATGAGCAGTTCTTC. Amino acids: CASSSRLGDPYNEQFF.

The chain combines TRBV19 with TRBJ2-1; D is uncertain. The CDR3 has 15 residues. Per the germline V gene, CDR1 is LNHDA and CDR2 is SQIVND (reference sequence). Trimming removed 5 bases at V and 0 bases at J, with 11 bases between. The CDR3 nucleotides are TGTGCCAGTAGTTTCACGGTGAGCTCCTACAATGAGCAGTTCTTC. Protein: CASSFTVSSYNEQFF.

This clone occurred once. The chain combines TRBV9 with TRBJ2-5, with 11 nucleotides matching TRBD2. Germline loops: CDR1 SGDLS, CDR2 YYNGEE. The CDR3 sequence is 15 residues long. Unmatched junction bases numbered 4, after V lost 4 bases and J lost 2 bases. In DNA, the CDR3 is TGTGCCAGCAGCCAGGGACTAGCGGAGCAAGAGACCCAGTACTTC. Protein: CASSQGLAEQETQYF.

To note about this clone: A read error may account for a junction end that differs from germline. V gene TRBV7-7 combines with J gene TRBJ2-3; 12 bases are shared with TRBD2. In germline, CDR1 is SSHAT, CDR2 FNYEAQ (reference sequence). The CDR3 spans 16 residues. The chain's CDR3 is CASSFGTSGSTDTQYF. CDR3 coding DNA: TGTGCTAGCAGCTTCGGGACTAGCGGGTCCACAGATACGCAGTATTTT.

The chain recombines TRBV7-2 with TRBJ2-7, with D unclear. This CDR3 comprises 14 residues. V was shortened by 7 bases and J by 6 bases, with 19 bases between the two germline ends. CDR1 is SGHTA, CDR2 FQGNSA, per germline. The CDR3 reads CASTKRSTTSEQYF. The CDR3 DNA reads TGTGCCAGCACCAAAAGATCCACCACGTCCGAGCAGTACTTC.